This T cell receptor beta chain was documented in a study of blood T cells in healthy people across ages. The CDR3 contains 17 residues. Germline CDR1 and CDR2: ENHRY and SYGVKD. V lost 2 bases, J lost 1 base, and 12 bases lay in between. Sample-barcoded 5' priming and a J-beta primer mix drove a second PCR of roughly 6 to 12 cycles. MiXCR, applied by TCRdb to the 5' RACE reads, yields one record per CDR3 protein. The sample lists approximately 1.5 million distinct CDR3 sequences, about 32% seen once, with about 11% in the top ten. Each individual donor underwent a draw of about 9.9 milliliters of peripheral blood.

Sequencing input: blood. V gene TRBV10-3 combines with J gene TRBJ2-6; TRBD1 or TRBD2 may be the D gene (5 bases each). The sequence came from a woman in her twenties or thirties in good health. CDR3 in amino acids: CAISETGGTSGANVLTF. CDR3 bases: TGTGCCATCAGTGAGACAGGAGGAACATCTGGGGCCAACGTCCTGACTTTC.